This T cell receptor (beta chain) was sequenced during a study of cytomegalovirus exposure and HLA in healthy donors (dated by TCRdb to 2015 to 2018). In the study overall: An earlier analysis of several hundred of the donors reported 250 to 350 Gb of sequence data and 117 million unique TCR beta sequences from some 180 million T cells. An early release that covered 500 to 800 HLA-typed donors contained 300 to 350 gigabases of sequencing data and some 87 million unique TCR sequences. The genetic ancestry cluster associated with self-reported Caucasian donors included 81% of the 398 genotyped donors. The aim of the study was to test whether cataloging public T cell receptors could identify signatures of past pathogen exposure. The study used immunosequencing to profile the T cell repertoires of approximately 690 subjects and linked those repertoires to cytomegalovirus serostatus. Along with the roughly 670-subject first cohort, a separate validation cohort of 120 different subjects was used. The study combined high-throughput TCR immunosequencing, statistical association of individual TCRs with disease status, and machine learning to predict cytomegalovirus infection status. A later analysis re-examined previously published TCR beta repertoires from roughly 720 donors and added high-resolution HLA genotyping to investigate patterns of TCR occurrence. In the later analysis, no new phenotypic data were used to find candidate immune exposures; instead, reliance was placed on TCR beta sequences and their occurrence across donors. In an earlier analysis of roughly 540 of the donors, high-throughput TCR beta sequencing was used to judge whether each TCR beta V gene segment behaved as functional or pseudogenic. Alongside the repertoire data, information on donor age, sex, ethnicity and CMV serostatus was compiled. A later genetic analysis used genome-wide SNP genotypes for about three fifths of the roughly 700 donors, treating that subset as a discovery cohort. Every discovery cohort repertoire had been produced on one sequencing platform. HLA typing covered class I and class II loci at four-digit resolution. Typing coverage varied by locus: roughly 629-640 donors for A, B, C, DRB1 and DQB1; some 520 for DQA1; around 610 for DPA1; more than 450 for DPB1. Roughly five DR-DQ haplotypes were handled as single units for association and clustering, since linkage in the cohort was strong. Among roughly 400 genotyped donors of the cohort, an average of around 240,000 unique TCR beta nucleotide sequences were sequenced per donor, roughly 18% of them non-productive.

What the study reported, not specific to this receptor: In a later analysis, HLA-associated TCR beta chains were found to be more clonally expanded and to have lower generation probabilities than equally common non-associated chains. Presence/absence analyses assumed roughly uniform sequencing depth across donors, an assumption that may not hold. In a later analysis, TCR association rates were found to vary across HLA loci, with the most associated TCRs seen for DRB1 alleles and the fewest for HLA-C alleles. Immune exposure information for the cohort was limited to CMV serostatus. A further reported finding was that TCR beta sequences accurately predicted the HLA-A and HLA-B alleles for most subjects in the first cohort. A later genetic analysis reported fewer N-insertions in productive TCRs among donors in an Asian-associated ancestry cluster than the roughly 700-donor mean. An earlier analysis of roughly 570 of the donors showed that most TCR beta V segments appeared in productive rearrangements either about 87% or about 30% of the time, which broadly matched IMGT annotations. When HLA alleles, especially DR and DQ, strongly co-occurred, TCR associations were difficult to assign to individual alleles. According to a later analysis, most CMV-associated TCR beta chains appeared to be HLA-restricted, and the HLA associations seemed to be driven largely by CMV exposure. The earlier analysis of 587 of the donors excluded some 15 rarely observed V segments, including chromosome 9 orphons, because counts were too low. Because some donors lacked HLA typing at each locus, the association tests relied only on the typed subset. Most TCR sequences were seen in very few donors, while some public TCRs were found in many individuals. Specific HLA alleles were associated with 16,951 TCR beta sequences at a false discovery rate of 0.05 in a later analysis. Some IMGT-functional V segments, including TRBV6-2 and TRBV6-3, could not be told apart with the 87-base-pair reads, so those segments were excluded. A group of highly shared sequence variants was considered likely to be a technical artifact of the sequencing pipeline. According to a later analysis, parvovirus B19, influenza, CMV and Epstein-Barr virus appeared linked to several top co-occurrence clusters. The authors suggested that the approach could potentially be generalized to other disease states and immunological phenotypes. A few of the identified cytomegalovirus-associated TCR beta chains were confirmed in vitro to be specific for cytomegalovirus antigens. Only TCR beta chains were sequenced in this cohort, and the absence of alpha or paired-chain data limited detectable features. Linkage disequilibrium might explain the correlated functional status among segregating V segments, but an unknown experimental factor could not be excluded. The classifier was reported to diagnose cytomegalovirus status with high specificity and sensitivity in both the original cohort and the validation cohort. In a later genetic analysis, a missense DCLRE1C variant was associated with V-gene and J-gene trimming of TCR beta chains, and the association was replicated in an independent cohort. In the study, approximately 160 TCR beta chains were listed as associated with cytomegalovirus.

The library came from the immunoSEQ multiplex PCR assay. A mixture of 60 forward primers for TCR Vbeta segments and 13 reverse primers for TCR Jbeta segments was used in the multiplex PCR. A multiplex PCR assay on genomic DNA amplified the CDR3 region of rearranged TCR beta genes. The amplified TCR beta libraries were sequenced on the Illumina HiSeq System as 87-base-pair reads. The published analysis was carried out like this. In a later analysis, some 80 million unique TCR beta chains were counted across the roughly 670 repertoires, and roughly 10 million of these chains were shared by at least two donors. Raw reads were error-corrected and collapsed into unique sequences by a nearest-neighbor algorithm in which closely related sequences were merged to remove PCR and sequencing errors. CDR3 sequences were aligned to IMGT reference sequences to assign V, D and J gene segments. For a sequence to be retained, a match of at least six nucleotides was required to both a V gene segment and a J gene segment. A rearrangement counted as productive if the CDR3 had no stop codons and remained in frame with V and J, and every other rearrangement counted as non-productive. CDR3 was defined according to IMGT convention as the region running from the second conserved V-encoded cysteine to the conserved J-encoded phenylalanine. The earlier analysis of 587 of the donors excluded sequences that lacked an unambiguous match to a single V gene segment. An earlier analysis of 587 of the donors classified V segments as functional when productive rearrangements were above 56.7% and as segregating when the standard deviation between donors was above 5%. A statistical classification framework was developed to diagnose cytomegalovirus status using the catalog of TCR beta chain sequences. In a later analysis, TCR nucleotide sequences were compared against IMGT/GENE-DB human TR gene sequences so that V and J genes could be assigned. A later analysis assigned CDR3 sequences and most-parsimonious VDJ recombination scenarios with the TCRdist pipeline. In a later analysis, each TCR beta chain was defined by its CDR3 amino acid sequence together with its V-gene family, and reads lacking a unique V-gene family were excluded. A later analysis removed 592 highly shared, low-generation-probability nucleotide sequences to deal with suspected cross-contamination and a sequencing artifact. For each public chain, a later analysis derived a clonal expansion index from normalized ranks of inferred template counts within each repertoire. In a later analysis, generation probabilities were computed with a VDJ recombination model fitted to out-of-frame rearrangements, and the resulting probabilities were checked against IGoR. In a later analysis, TCR-TCR, TCR-HLA and TCR-CMV co-occurrence was scored with hypergeometric tests, and a repertoire-size bias correction was applied to TCR pairs. In a later analysis, false discovery rates were estimated by permuting HLA or CMV assignments 20 times. A later analysis grouped co-occurring TCRs with DBSCAN, adding TCRdist sequence similarity when clustering within HLA-allele-positive subsets. Co-occurrence clustering excluded repertoires with fewer than 30,000 or more than 120,000 public chains, plus five with anomalous nucleotide sharing. TCRdb re-hosts the immuneACCESS table, in-frame sequences only. Its copies lack some clones; in the studies checked, an unresolved V gene accounts for under half of them, and the cause for the rest is not known. V and J calls and clone size are those listed in that table; D and trimming were worked out from the DNA. For this sample the table gives about 180,000 clones, of which about three quarters were detected only once. The ten top clones hold approximately 5.1% of the sample.

From cysteine to phenylalanine, the CDR3 is 14 amino acids long. Kept here is only the CDR3 DNA, which spans 42 bases and is read in frame from base 1. The germline V gene sets CDR1 to ENHRY and CDR2 to SYGVKD. Trimming costs V 8 bases and J 4 bases, and their ends lie 17 bases apart. Comment on this clone: The antigen this receptor binds is unknown. No base quality information exists; no much larger clone differs at one position.

The cohort consisted of hundreds of healthy bone marrow donors. At the time of sampling, every cohort member was nominally healthy, though immune exposures that went unrecorded were likely present. The donor was CMV seronegative and belonged to the group of more than 300 seronegative cohort members. Every donor gave a peripheral blood sample, and the peripheral blood mononuclear cells from that sample were used for TCR beta sequencing. The Qiagen DNeasy Blood Extraction Kit was used to extract genomic DNA from the blood cell samples. The chain was built from TRBV10-3 and TRBJ2-5; no D gene call is confident. The clonotype was recovered from a man aged 35 to 55 in good health and CMV-seronegative. Source material: PBMCs. Read as DNA, the sequence is TGTGCCATCCCCCATCAGCGCCCCAGAGAGACCCAGTACTTC. It translates to CAIPHQRPRETQYF.